Listed below are T cell receptor beta chains from one sample, sequenced in a study of cytomegalovirus exposure and HLA in healthy donors. Some clones are missing from TCRdb's copy, which holds only in-frame ones; the method was immunoSEQ multiplex PCR. The sample shows about 170,000 clones, approximately 59% of them seen only once. Sequencing was done on a sample of PBMCs. These receptors all stem from a man aged 40-50 years in good health and CMV-seronegative. Each CDR3 is given with its conserved first and last residue. Fields, in order: V gene, clone size, D gene, J gene, CDR3 protein, CDR3 DNA. The D gene is left open where the match is weak. Not every row has a clone size; where given, it reads once, few, many or a size class.

v_gene: TRBV20-1; abundance: few; d_gene: -; j_gene: TRBJ1-1; CDR3aa: CSATRSDEAFF; CDR3nt: TGCAGTGCAACAAGATCTGATGAAGCTTTCTTT
v_gene: TRBV15; abundance: -; d_gene: -; j_gene: TRBJ1-5; CDR3aa: CATSRDLRADQPQHF; CDR3nt: TGTGCCACCAGCAGAGATCTGAGGGCAGATCAGCCCCAGCATTTT
v_gene: TRBV15; abundance: -; d_gene: -; j_gene: TRBJ2-2; CDR3aa: CATSPRNTGELFF; CDR3nt: TGTGCCACCAGCCCCAGGAACACCGGGGAGCTGTTTTTT
v_gene: TRBV5-4; abundance: once; d_gene: -; j_gene: TRBJ1-5; CDR3aa: CASSSGGGSNQPQHF; CDR3nt: TGTGCCAGCAGCTCCGGGGGAGGGAGCAATCAGCCCCAGCATTTT
v_gene: TRBV25-1; abundance: -; d_gene: TRBD1; j_gene: TRBJ2-1; CDR3aa: CASSEYMGTGDNEQFF; CDR3nt: TGTGCCAGCAGTGAATATATGGGGACAGGGGACAATGAGCAGTTCTTC
v_gene: TRBV7-9; abundance: few; d_gene: TRBD1; j_gene: TRBJ1-1; CDR3aa: CSSSTRTGGGSAEAFF; CDR3nt: TGTTCCAGCAGCACTCGGACAGGGGGCGGGTCGGCTGAAGCTTTCTTT
v_gene: TRBV7-2; abundance: once; d_gene: TRBD2; j_gene: TRBJ2-1; CDR3aa: CASRTSGGSYNEQFF; CDR3nt: TGTGCCAGCAGGACTAGCGGGGGGTCCTACAATGAGCAGTTCTTC
v_gene: TRBV30; abundance: -; d_gene: TRBD1; j_gene: TRBJ1-2; CDR3aa: CALGQGRGVNYGYTF; CDR3nt: TGTGCCTTAGGACAGGGTAGAGGGGTTAACTATGGCTACACCTTC
v_gene: TRBV9; abundance: few; d_gene: -; j_gene: TRBJ1-3; CDR3aa: CASSVVGASGNTIYF; CDR3nt: TGTGCCAGCAGCGTAGTGGGGGCTTCAGGAAACACCATATATTTT
v_gene: TRBV28; abundance: -; d_gene: TRBD1; j_gene: TRBJ1-3; CDR3aa: CASSTIQGSDSWNTIYF; CDR3nt: TGTGCCAGCAGTACGATACAGGGGAGCGATAGTTGGAACACCATATATTTT
v_gene: TRBV29-1; abundance: -; d_gene: TRBD1; j_gene: TRBJ2-5; CDR3aa: CSVKPTGEETQYF; CDR3nt: TGCAGCGTTAAGCCGACAGGGGAGGAGACCCAGTACTTC
v_gene: TRBV5-8; abundance: -; d_gene: TRBD1; j_gene: TRBJ2-7; CDR3aa: CASSLIGTGGEQYF; CDR3nt: TGTGCCAGCAGCTTGATAGGGACAGGGGGGGAGCAGTACTTC
v_gene: TRBV9; abundance: -; d_gene: -; j_gene: TRBJ2-1; CDR3aa: CASSSGDFPYNEQFF; CDR3nt: TGTGCCAGCAGCTCCGGTGATTTCCCCTACAATGAGCAGTTCTTC
v_gene: TRBV19; abundance: -; d_gene: TRBD2; j_gene: TRBJ2-5; CDR3aa: CASSFYKTGTSVRETQYF; CDR3nt: TGTGCCAGTAGTTTTTACAAAACCGGGACTAGCGTTAGAGAGACCCAGTACTTC
v_gene: TRBV19; abundance: -; d_gene: TRBD1; j_gene: TRBJ1-5; CDR3aa: CASSIAQGAGQPQHF; CDR3nt: TGTGCCAGTAGTATAGCCCAGGGGGCTGGGCAGCCCCAGCATTTT
v_gene: TRBV11-2; abundance: -; d_gene: -; j_gene: TRBJ2-7; CDR3aa: CASSLRDNYEQYF; CDR3nt: TGTGCCAGCAGCTTAAGGGACAACTACGAGCAGTACTTC
v_gene: TRBV5-8; abundance: -; d_gene: -; j_gene: TRBJ2-2; CDR3aa: CASSLVQNTGELFF; CDR3nt: TGTGCCAGCAGCTTGGTCCAAAACACCGGGGAGCTGTTTTTT
v_gene: TRBV18; abundance: -; d_gene: TRBD1; j_gene: TRBJ1-2; CDR3aa: CASSPGTGDTYGYTF; CDR3nt: TGTGCCAGCTCACCCGGGACAGGGGATACCTATGGCTACACCTTC
v_gene: TRBV5-6; abundance: -; d_gene: TRBD2; j_gene: TRBJ2-3; CDR3aa: CASSSGRQLGTDTQYF; CDR3nt: TGTGCCAGCAGCTCCGGGAGGCAGCTAGGCACAGATACGCAGTATTTT
v_gene: TRBV28; abundance: -; d_gene: -; j_gene: TRBJ2-7; CDR3aa: CASSVQGIYEQYF; CDR3nt: TGTGCCAGCAGCGTACAGGGTATCTACGAGCAGTACTTC
v_gene: TRBV19; abundance: -; d_gene: -; j_gene: TRBJ1-1; CDR3aa: CASSIGGAVNTEAFF; CDR3nt: TGTGCCAGTAGTATCGGTGGGGCCGTCAACACTGAAGCTTTCTTT
v_gene: TRBV14; abundance: medium-sized; d_gene: -; j_gene: TRBJ1-6; CDR3aa: CASSQRGNSPLHF; CDR3nt: TGTGCCAGCAGCCAAAGGGGAAATTCACCCCTCCACTTT
v_gene: TRBV5-4; abundance: -; d_gene: -; j_gene: TRBJ1-4; CDR3aa: CASSLGASTNEKLFF; CDR3nt: TGTGCCAGCAGCTTGGGGGCCTCAACTAATGAAAAACTGTTTTTT
v_gene: TRBV10-3; abundance: -; d_gene: -; j_gene: TRBJ1-2; CDR3aa: CAISLTVVLGNANYGYTF; CDR3nt: TGTGCCATCAGCTTGACAGTCGTTCTGGGGAATGCTAACTATGGCTACACCTTC
v_gene: TRBV6-6; abundance: -; d_gene: TRBD1; j_gene: TRBJ2-7; CDR3aa: CASNNGQGVYEQYF; CDR3nt: TGTGCCAGCAATAATGGACAGGGGGTCTACGAGCAGTACTTC
v_gene: TRBV2; abundance: -; d_gene: -; j_gene: TRBJ1-1; CDR3aa: CASSERTASNTEAFF; CDR3nt: TGTGCCAGCAGTGAACGGACAGCTTCGAACACTGAAGCTTTCTTT
v_gene: TRBV2; abundance: -; d_gene: -; j_gene: TRBJ2-3; CDR3aa: CASSDKDTQYF; CDR3nt: TGTGCCAGCAGTGACAAAGATACGCAGTATTTT
v_gene: TRBV6-1; abundance: few; d_gene: -; j_gene: TRBJ1-1; CDR3aa: CASSEAAHTEAFF; CDR3nt: TGTGCCAGCAGTGAAGCGGCTCACACTGAAGCTTTCTTT
v_gene: TRBV11-2; abundance: -; d_gene: TRBD2; j_gene: TRBJ2-7; CDR3aa: CASSPNSGAYEQYF; CDR3nt: TGTGCCAGCAGCCCTAATAGCGGGGCCTACGAGCAGTACTTC